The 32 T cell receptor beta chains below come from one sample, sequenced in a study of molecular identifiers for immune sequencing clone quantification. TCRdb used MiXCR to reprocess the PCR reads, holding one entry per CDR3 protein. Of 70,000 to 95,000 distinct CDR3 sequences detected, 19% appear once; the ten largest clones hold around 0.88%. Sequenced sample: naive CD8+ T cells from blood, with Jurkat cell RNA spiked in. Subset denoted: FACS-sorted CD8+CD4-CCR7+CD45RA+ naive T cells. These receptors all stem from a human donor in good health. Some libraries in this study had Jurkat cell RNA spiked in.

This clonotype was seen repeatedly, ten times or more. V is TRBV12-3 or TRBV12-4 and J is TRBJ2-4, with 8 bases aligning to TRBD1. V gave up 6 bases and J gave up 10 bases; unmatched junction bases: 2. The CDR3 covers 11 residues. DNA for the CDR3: TGTGCCAGCAGACAGGGGGGAATTCAGTACTTC. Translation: CASRQGGIQYF.

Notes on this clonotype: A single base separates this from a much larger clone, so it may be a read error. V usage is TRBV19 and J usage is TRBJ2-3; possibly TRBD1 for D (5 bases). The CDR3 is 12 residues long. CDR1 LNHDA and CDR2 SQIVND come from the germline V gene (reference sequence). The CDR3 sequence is CVSTGSTDTQYF. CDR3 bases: TGTGTCAGTACAGGCAGCACAGATACGCAGTATTTT.

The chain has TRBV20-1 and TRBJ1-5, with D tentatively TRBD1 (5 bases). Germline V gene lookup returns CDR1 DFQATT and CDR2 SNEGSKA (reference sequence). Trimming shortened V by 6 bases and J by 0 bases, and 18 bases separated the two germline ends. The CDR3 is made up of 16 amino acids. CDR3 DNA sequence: TGCAGTGCAAAAGAGGGGCAGCCCCTTAGCAATCAGCCCCAGCATTTT. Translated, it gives CSAKEGQPLSNQPQHF.

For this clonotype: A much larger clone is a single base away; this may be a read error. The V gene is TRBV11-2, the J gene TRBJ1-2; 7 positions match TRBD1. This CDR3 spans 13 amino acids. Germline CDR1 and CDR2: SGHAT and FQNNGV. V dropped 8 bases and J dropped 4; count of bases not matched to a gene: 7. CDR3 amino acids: CASRPGTAYGYTF. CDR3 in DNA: TGTGCCAGCCGTCCCGGGACAGCCTATGGCTACACCTTC.

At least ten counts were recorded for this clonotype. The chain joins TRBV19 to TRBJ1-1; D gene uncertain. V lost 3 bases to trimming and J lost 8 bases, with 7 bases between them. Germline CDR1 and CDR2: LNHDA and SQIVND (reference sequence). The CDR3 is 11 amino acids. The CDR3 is CASSIAGEAFF. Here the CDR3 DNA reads TGTGCCAGTAGTATCGCGGGGGAAGCTTTCTTT.

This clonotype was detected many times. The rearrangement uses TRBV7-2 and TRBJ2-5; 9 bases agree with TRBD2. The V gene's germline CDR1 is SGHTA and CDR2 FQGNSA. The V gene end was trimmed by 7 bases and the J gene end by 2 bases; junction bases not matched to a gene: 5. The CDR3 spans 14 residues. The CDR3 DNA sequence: TGTGCCAGCAAGGAGACTAGCGGACAAGAGACCCAGTACTTC. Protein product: CASKETSGQETQYF.

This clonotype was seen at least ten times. The CDR3 nucleotides are TGTGCCAGCAGTGAGGGCACAACCTACCCCCTGGATGCGCAGTATTTT. It specifies CASSEGTTYPLDAQYF. V usage is TRBV6-1 and J usage is TRBJ2-3, with D hard to call. The CDR3 covers 16 residues. Germline V gives CDR1 MNHNS, CDR2 SASEGT. The V and J ends lost 3 bases and 10 bases respectively, with 23 bases between them.

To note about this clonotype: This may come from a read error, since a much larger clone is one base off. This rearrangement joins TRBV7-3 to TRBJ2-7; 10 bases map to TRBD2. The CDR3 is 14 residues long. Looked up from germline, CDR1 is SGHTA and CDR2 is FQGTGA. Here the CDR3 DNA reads TGTGCCAGCAACTTACTAGCGGGAACCTACGAGCAGTACTTC. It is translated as CASNLLAGTYEQYF. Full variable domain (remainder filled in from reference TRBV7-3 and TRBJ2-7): GAGVSQTPSNKVTEKGKYVELRCDPISGHTALYWYRQSLGQGPEFLIYFQGTGAADDSGLPNDRFFAVRPEGSVSTLKIQRTERGDSAVYLCASNLLAGTYEQYFGPGTRLTVT.

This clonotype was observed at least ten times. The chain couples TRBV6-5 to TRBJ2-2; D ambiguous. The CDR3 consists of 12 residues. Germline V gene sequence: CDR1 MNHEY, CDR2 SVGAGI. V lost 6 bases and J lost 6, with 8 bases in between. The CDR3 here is CASSPVAGELFF. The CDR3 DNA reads TGTGCCAGCAGCCCGGTGGCCGGGGAGCTGTTTTTT.

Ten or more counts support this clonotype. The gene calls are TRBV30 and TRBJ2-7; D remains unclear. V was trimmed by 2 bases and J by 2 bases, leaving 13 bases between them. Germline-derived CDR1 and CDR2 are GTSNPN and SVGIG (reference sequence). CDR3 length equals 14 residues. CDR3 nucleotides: TGTGCCTGGAGTCGCCCATGGCCGACCTACGAGCAGTACTTC. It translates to CAWSRPWPTYEQYF.

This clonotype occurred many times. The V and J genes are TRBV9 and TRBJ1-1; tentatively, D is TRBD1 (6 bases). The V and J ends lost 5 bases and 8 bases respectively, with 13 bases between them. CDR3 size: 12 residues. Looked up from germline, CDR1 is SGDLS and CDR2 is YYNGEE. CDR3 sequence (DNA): TGTGCCAGCAGAAGTCAGGGGCAGGAAGCTTTCTTT. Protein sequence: CASRSQGQEAFF.

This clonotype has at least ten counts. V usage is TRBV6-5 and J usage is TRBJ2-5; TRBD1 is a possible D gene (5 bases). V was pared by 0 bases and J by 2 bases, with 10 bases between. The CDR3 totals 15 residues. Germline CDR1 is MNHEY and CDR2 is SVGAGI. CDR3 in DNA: TGTGCCAGCAGTTACTCGATGGGGCAGCAAGAGACCCAGTACTTC. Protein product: CASSYSMGQQETQYF.

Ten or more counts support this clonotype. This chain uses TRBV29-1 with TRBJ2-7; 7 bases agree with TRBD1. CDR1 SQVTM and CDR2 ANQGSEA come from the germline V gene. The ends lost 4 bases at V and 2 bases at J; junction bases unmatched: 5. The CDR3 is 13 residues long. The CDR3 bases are TGCAGCGTTGGGGGACAGTCAACCTACGAGCAGTACTTC. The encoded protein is CSVGGQSTYEQYF.

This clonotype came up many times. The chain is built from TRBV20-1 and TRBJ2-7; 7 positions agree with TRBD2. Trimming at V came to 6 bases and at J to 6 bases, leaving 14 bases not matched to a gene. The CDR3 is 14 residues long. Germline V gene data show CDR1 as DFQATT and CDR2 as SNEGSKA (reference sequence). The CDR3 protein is CSAAAERGLVEQYF. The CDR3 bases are TGCAGTGCCGCAGCGGAGCGGGGACTGGTCGAGCAGTACTTC.

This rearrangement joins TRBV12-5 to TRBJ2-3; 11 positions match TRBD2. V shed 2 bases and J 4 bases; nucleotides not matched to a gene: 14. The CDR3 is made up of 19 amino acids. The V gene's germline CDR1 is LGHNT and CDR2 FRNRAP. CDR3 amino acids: CASGLMIGVAGGPPDTQYF. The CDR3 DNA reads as TGTGCTAGTGGTTTGATGATCGGGGTAGCGGGGGGGCCCCCAGATACGCAGTATTTT.

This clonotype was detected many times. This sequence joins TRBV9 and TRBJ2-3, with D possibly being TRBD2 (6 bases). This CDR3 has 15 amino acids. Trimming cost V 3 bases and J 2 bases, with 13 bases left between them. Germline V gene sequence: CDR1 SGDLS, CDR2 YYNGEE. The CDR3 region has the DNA TGTGCCAGCAGCGGAAGCGGCGGGAACACAGATACGCAGTATTTT. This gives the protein CASSGSGGNTDTQYF.

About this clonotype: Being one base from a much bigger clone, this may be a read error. CDR3 DNA: TGCGCCAGCAGCCAAGCTTGGGGAAGATTGGAGACCCAGTACTTC. This translates into CASSQAWGRLETQYF. V is TRBV4-3 and J is TRBJ2-5; D not certain. CDR1 and CDR2 (germline): LGHNA, YSLEER. This CDR3 comprises 15 residues. V was pared by 1 base and J by 5 bases, with 14 bases between.

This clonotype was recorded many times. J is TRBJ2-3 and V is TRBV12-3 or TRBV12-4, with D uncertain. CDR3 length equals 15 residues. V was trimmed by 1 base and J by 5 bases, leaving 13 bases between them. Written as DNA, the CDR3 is TGTGCCAGCAGTTTAGTCGGGCGGTCAGGAGATACGCAGTATTTT. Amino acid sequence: CASSLVGRSGDTQYF.

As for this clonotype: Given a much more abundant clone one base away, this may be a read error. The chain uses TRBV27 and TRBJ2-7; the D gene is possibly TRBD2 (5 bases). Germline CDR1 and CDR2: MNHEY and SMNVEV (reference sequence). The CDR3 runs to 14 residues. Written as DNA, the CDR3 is TGTGCCAGCAGTTTAACTGGCGCAGACTACGAGCGGTACTTC. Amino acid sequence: CASSLTGADYERYF.

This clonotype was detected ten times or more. The chain's CDR3 is CSATSLRGVYEQYF. The CDR3 nucleotides are TGCAGTGCAACCTCTCTGAGGGGGGTGTACGAGCAGTACTTC. This sequence joins TRBV20-1 and TRBJ2-7; the D call may be TRBD1 or TRBD2 (6 bases each). Germline V gene data show CDR1 as DFQATT and CDR2 as SNEGSKA (reference sequence). Trimming pared 6 bases from V and 4 bases from J, leaving 19 bases between. CDR3 length equals 14 residues.

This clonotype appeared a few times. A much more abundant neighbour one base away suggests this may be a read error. As DNA, the CDR3 is TGTGCCAGCAGCGTAGGCGGGTACGCTGAAGCTTTCTTT. Protein product: CASSVGGYAEAFF. The chain joins TRBV9 to TRBJ1-1; no reliable D call. Trimming shortened V by 0 bases and J by 6 bases, and 9 bases separated the two germline ends. Germline assignment: CDR1 SGDLS and CDR2 YYNGEE. The length of the CDR3 is 13 residues.

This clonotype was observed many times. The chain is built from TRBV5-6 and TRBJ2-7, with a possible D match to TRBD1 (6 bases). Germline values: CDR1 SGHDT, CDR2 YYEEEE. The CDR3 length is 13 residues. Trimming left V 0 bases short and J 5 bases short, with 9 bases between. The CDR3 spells CASSLDRDHEQYF. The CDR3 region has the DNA TGTGCCAGCAGCTTGGACAGGGATCACGAGCAGTACTTC.

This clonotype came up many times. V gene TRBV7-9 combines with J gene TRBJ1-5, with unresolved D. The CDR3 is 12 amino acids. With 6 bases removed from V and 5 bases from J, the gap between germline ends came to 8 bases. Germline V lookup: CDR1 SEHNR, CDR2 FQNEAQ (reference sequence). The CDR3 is CASSYRDQPQHF. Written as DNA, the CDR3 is TGTGCCAGCAGTTACAGAGATCAGCCCCAGCATTTT.

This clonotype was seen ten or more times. The CDR3 sequence is CASSYSQGLYGYTF. The CDR3 bases are TGTGCCAGCAGTTACTCGCAGGGGCTGTATGGCTACACCTTC. The V gene is TRBV6-5, the J gene TRBJ1-2; weak D call: TRBD1 (6 bases). The CDR3 runs to 14 residues. Trimming removed 0 bases from V and 5 bases from J, with 10 bases in between. Germline V lookup: CDR1 MNHEY, CDR2 SVGAGI.

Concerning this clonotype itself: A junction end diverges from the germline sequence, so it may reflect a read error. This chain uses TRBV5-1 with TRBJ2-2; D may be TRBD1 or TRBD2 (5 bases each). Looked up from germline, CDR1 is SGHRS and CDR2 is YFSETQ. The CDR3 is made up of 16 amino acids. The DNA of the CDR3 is TGCGCCAGCACGAGGTTTGAGACAGAAAACACCGGGGAGCCGTTTTTT. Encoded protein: CASTRFETENTGEPFF.

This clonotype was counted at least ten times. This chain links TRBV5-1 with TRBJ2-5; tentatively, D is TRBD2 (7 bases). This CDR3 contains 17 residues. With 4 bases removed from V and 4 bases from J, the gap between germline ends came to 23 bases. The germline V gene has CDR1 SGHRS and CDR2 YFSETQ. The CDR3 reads CASSTRRGGVEGETQYF. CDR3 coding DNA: TGCGCCAGCAGCACCCGAAGGGGGGGCGTTGAAGGAGAGACCCAGTACTTC.

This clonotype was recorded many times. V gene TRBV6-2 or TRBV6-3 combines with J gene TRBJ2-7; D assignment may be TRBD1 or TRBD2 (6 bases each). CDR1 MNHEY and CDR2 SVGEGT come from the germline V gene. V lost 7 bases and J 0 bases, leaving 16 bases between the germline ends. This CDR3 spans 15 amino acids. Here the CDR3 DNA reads TGTGCCAGCACCCCGGACGGAGGGGGCTCCTACGAGCAGTACTTC. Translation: CASTPDGGGSYEQYF.

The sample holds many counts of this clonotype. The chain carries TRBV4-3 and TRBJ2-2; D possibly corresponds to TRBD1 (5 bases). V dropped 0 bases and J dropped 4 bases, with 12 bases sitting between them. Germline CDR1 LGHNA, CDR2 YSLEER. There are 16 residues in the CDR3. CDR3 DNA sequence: TGCGCCAGCAGCCAAGACAGGGTGACGAGCACCGGGGAGCTGTTTTTT. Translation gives CASSQDRVTSTGELFF.

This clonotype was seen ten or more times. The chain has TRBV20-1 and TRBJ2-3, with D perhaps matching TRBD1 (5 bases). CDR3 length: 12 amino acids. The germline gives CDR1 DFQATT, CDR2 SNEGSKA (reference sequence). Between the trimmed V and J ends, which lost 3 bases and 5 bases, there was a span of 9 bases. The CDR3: CSARDIGDTQYF. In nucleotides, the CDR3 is TGCAGTGCTAGGGACATCGGAGATACGCAGTATTTT.

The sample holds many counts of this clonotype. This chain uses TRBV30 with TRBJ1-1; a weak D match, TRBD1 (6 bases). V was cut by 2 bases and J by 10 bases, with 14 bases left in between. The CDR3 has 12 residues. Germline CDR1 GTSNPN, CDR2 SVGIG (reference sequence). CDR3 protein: CAWSTLTGRAFF. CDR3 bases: TGTGCCTGGAGTACCCTAACAGGGAGAGCTTTCTTT.

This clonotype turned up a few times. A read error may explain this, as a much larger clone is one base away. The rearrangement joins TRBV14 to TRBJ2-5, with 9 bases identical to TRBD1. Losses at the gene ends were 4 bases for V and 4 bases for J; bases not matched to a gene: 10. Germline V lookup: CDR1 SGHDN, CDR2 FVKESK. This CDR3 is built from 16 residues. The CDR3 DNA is TGTGCCAGCAGCCGAGTAAACAGGGGGCCAGGAGAGACCCAGTACTTC. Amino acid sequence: CASSRVNRGPGETQYF.

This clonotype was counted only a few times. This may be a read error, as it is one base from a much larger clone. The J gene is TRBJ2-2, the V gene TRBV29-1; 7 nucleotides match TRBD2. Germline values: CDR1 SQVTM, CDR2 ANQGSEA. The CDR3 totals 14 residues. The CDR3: CSVPQSGNIGELFF. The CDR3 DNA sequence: TGCAGCGTTCCGCAAAGCGGGAACATCGGGGAGCTGTTTTTT.